These T cell receptor beta chains were read from a single sample in a study of T cell responses to AZD1222 COVID-19 vaccine. Here immunoSEQ multiplex PCR was the method, and the copy in TCRdb shows in-frame clones only, minus some. The table includes 85,000 to 100,000 clones, less than 90% detected once. The sample consisted of peripheral blood, taken on day 0 of AZD1222 vaccination. The receptors originated from an adult in good health. Both conserved end residues are part of each CDR3. The D gene is left open where the match is weak. Some rows mark clone size as missing; the rest say once, few, many or name a class of expanded clone.

clone size: .
J gene: TRBJ2-1
D gene: TRBD1
V gene: TRBV5-4
CDR3 protein: CASSLRQGAWDEQFF
CDR3 DNA: TGTGCCAGCAGCTTGAGGCAGGGGGCTTGGGATGAGCAGTTCTTC

clone size: .
J gene: TRBJ2-2
D gene: TRBD1
V gene: TRBV7-9
CDR3 protein: CASSYDRQGERVGELFF
CDR3 DNA: TGTGCCAGCAGCTACGACCGACAGGGAGAAAGGGTCGGGGAGCTGTTTTTT

clone size: .
J gene: TRBJ1-4
D gene: .
V gene: TRBV18
CDR3 protein: CASSLSPNEKLFF
CDR3 DNA: TGTGCCAGCTCACTAAGTCCAAATGAAAAACTGTTTTTT

clone size: .
J gene: TRBJ1-4
D gene: TRBD1
V gene: TRBV30
CDR3 protein: CAWSYYRGPNEKLFF
CDR3 DNA: TGTGCCTGGAGCTACTACAGGGGACCTAATGAAAAACTGTTTTTT

clone size: .
J gene: TRBJ1-3
D gene: .
V gene: TRBV16
CDR3 protein: CASSQSRQSYSGNTIYF
CDR3 DNA: TGTGCCAGCAGCCAATCTAGGCAGTCCTACTCTGGAAACACCATATATTTT

clone size: .
J gene: TRBJ1-5
D gene: TRBD1
V gene: TRBV7-8
CDR3 protein: CASSPGGRNQPQHF
CDR3 DNA: TGTGCCAGCAGCCCAGGGGGTCGCAATCAGCCCCAGCATTTT

clone size: .
J gene: TRBJ2-5
D gene: .
V gene: TRBV6-2/TRBV6-3
CDR3 protein: CASSPGSGAVETQYF
CDR3 DNA: TGTGCCAGCAGCCCCGGGTCGGGGGCGGTAGAGACCCAGTACTTC

clone size: .
J gene: TRBJ1-1
D gene: .
V gene: TRBV24-1
CDR3 protein: CATRHSEAFF
CDR3 DNA: TGTGCCACCAGGCACTCTGAAGCTTTCTTT

clone size: few
J gene: TRBJ2-3
D gene: .
V gene: TRBV6-4
CDR3 protein: CASSDGTSTDTQYF
CDR3 DNA: TGTGCCAGCAGTGACGGGACTAGCACAGATACGCAGTATTTT

clone size: .
J gene: TRBJ1-4
D gene: .
V gene: TRBV21-1
CDR3 protein: CAPGGTWLGNEKLFF
CDR3 DNA: TGTGCCCCGGGTGGTACATGGTTGGGTAATGAAAAACTGTTTTTT

clone size: .
J gene: TRBJ1-5
D gene: .
V gene: TRBV28
CDR3 protein: CASSFLHRAGNQPQHF
CDR3 DNA: TGTGCCAGCAGTTTTTTACACAGGGCAGGCAATCAGCCCCAGCATTTT

clone size: .
J gene: TRBJ2-1
D gene: TRBD2
V gene: TRBV5-6
CDR3 protein: CASSFRGGRDEQFF
CDR3 DNA: TGTGCCAGCAGCTTCCGGGGGGGCCGCGATGAGCAGTTCTTC

clone size: .
J gene: TRBJ1-1
D gene: .
V gene: TRBV2
CDR3 protein: CASSQGNTEAFF
CDR3 DNA: TGTGCCAGCAGCCAGGGGAACACTGAAGCTTTCTTT

clone size: once
J gene: TRBJ1-5
D gene: TRBD1
V gene: TRBV27
CDR3 protein: CASSDRGKGSNQPQHF
CDR3 DNA: TGTGCCAGCAGCGACAGGGGGAAGGGGAGCAATCAGCCCCAGCATTTT

clone size: .
J gene: TRBJ2-2
D gene: .
V gene: TRBV5-1
CDR3 protein: CASSLGKYTGELFF
CDR3 DNA: TGCGCCAGCAGCTTGGGCAAGTACACCGGGGAGCTGTTTTTT

clone size: .
J gene: TRBJ2-2
D gene: TRBD2
V gene: TRBV19
CDR3 protein: CASSTRTSGGRFNGELFF
CDR3 DNA: TGTGCCAGTAGTACCCGGACTAGCGGGGGGCGGTTCAACGGGGAGCTGTTTTTT

clone size: .
J gene: TRBJ2-1
D gene: TRBD2
V gene: TRBV3-1/TRBV3-2
CDR3 protein: CASSQLGLAREQFF
CDR3 DNA: TGTGCCAGCAGCCAATTAGGACTAGCGCGTGAGCAGTTCTTC

clone size: .
J gene: TRBJ1-2
D gene: .
V gene: TRBV2
CDR3 protein: CASRGGVANYGYTF
CDR3 DNA: TGTGCCAGCAGAGGAGGGGTAGCGAACTATGGCTACACCTTC

clone size: .
J gene: TRBJ1-5
D gene: .
V gene: TRBV2
CDR3 protein: CASSEGAGDQPQHF
CDR3 DNA: TGTGCCAGCAGTGAGGGGGCAGGAGATCAGCCCCAGCATTTT

clone size: .
J gene: TRBJ2-7
D gene: .
V gene: TRBV6-2/TRBV6-3
CDR3 protein: CASSRIYEQYF
CDR3 DNA: TGTGCCAGCAGCCGCATATACGAGCAGTACTTC

clone size: .
J gene: TRBJ1-1
D gene: .
V gene: TRBV11-2
CDR3 protein: CASSLRGQGEAFF
CDR3 DNA: TGTGCCAGCAGCTTACGCGGGCAGGGTGAAGCTTTCTTT

clone size: .
J gene: TRBJ1-2
D gene: TRBD1
V gene: TRBV6-1
CDR3 protein: CASSEAGQARYGYTF
CDR3 DNA: TGTGCCAGCAGTGAAGCGGGACAGGCAAGGTATGGCTACACCTTC

clone size: few
J gene: TRBJ2-7
D gene: TRBD1
V gene: TRBV10-2
CDR3 protein: CASRATGLYEQYF
CDR3 DNA: TGCGCCAGCAGGGCGACAGGGCTCTACGAGCAGTACTTC

clone size: .
J gene: TRBJ1-2
D gene: .
V gene: TRBV20-1
CDR3 protein: CSARARGYTF
CDR3 DNA: TGCAGTGCTAGAGCTCGGGGCTACACCTTC

clone size: .
J gene: TRBJ2-3
D gene: .
V gene: TRBV9
CDR3 protein: CASSRPVSTDTQYF
CDR3 DNA: TGTGCCAGCAGCCGTCCCGTGAGCACAGATACGCAGTATTTT

clone size: .
J gene: TRBJ2-3
D gene: .
V gene: TRBV30
CDR3 protein: CAWSVRGGPSDTQYF
CDR3 DNA: TGTGCCTGGAGTGTACGCGGGGGCCCTTCGGATACGCAGTATTTT

clone size: .
J gene: TRBJ1-2
D gene: .
V gene: TRBV27
CDR3 protein: CASSSNHNYGYTF
CDR3 DNA: TGTGCCAGCAGTTCCAATCATAACTATGGCTACACCTTC

clone size: .
J gene: TRBJ2-3
D gene: .
V gene: TRBV12-5
CDR3 protein: CASGLGLFTDTQYF
CDR3 DNA: TGTGCTAGTGGTTTGGGACTCTTCACAGATACGCAGTATTTT

clone size: .
J gene: TRBJ1-2
D gene: .
V gene: TRBV18
CDR3 protein: CASSPYREADYGYTF
CDR3 DNA: TGTGCCAGCTCACCGTACCGGGAAGCTGACTATGGCTACACCTTC

clone size: .
J gene: TRBJ1-5
D gene: .
V gene: TRBV7-2
CDR3 protein: CASSRMTGGNQPQHF
CDR3 DNA: TGTGCCAGCAGCCGGATGACGGGGGGAAATCAGCCCCAGCATTTT

clone size: few
J gene: TRBJ2-7
D gene: .
V gene: TRBV24-1
CDR3 protein: CATSDGEEQYF
CDR3 DNA: TGTGCCACCAGTGATGGGGAAGAGCAGTACTTC

clone size: .
J gene: TRBJ2-7
D gene: .
V gene: TRBV25-1
CDR3 protein: CASSIQGEQYF
CDR3 DNA: TGTGCCAGCAGTATCCAAGGCGAGCAGTACTTC

clone size: .
J gene: TRBJ1-1
D gene: .
V gene: TRBV7-9
CDR3 protein: CASSLALLSTEAFF
CDR3 DNA: TGTGCCAGCAGCTTAGCGTTACTGAGCACTGAAGCTTTCTTT

clone size: .
J gene: TRBJ1-2
D gene: TRBD1
V gene: TRBV3-1/TRBV3-2
CDR3 protein: CASSPLEGRGPYYGYTF
CDR3 DNA: TGTGCCAGCAGCCCCCTAGAGGGGAGGGGGCCTTACTATGGCTACACCTTC

clone size: .
J gene: TRBJ2-1
D gene: TRBD2
V gene: TRBV18
CDR3 protein: CASSPGLAALNEQFF
CDR3 DNA: TGTGCCAGCTCACCGGGACTAGCGGCGTTAAATGAGCAGTTCTTC

clone size: .
J gene: TRBJ2-2
D gene: TRBD2
V gene: TRBV6-2/TRBV6-3
CDR3 protein: CASSYPAGLAGNTGELFF
CDR3 DNA: TGTGCCAGCAGTTACCCGGCGGGACTAGCGGGGAACACCGGGGAGCTGTTTTTT

clone size: .
J gene: TRBJ1-1
D gene: .
V gene: TRBV4-3
CDR3 protein: CASSQVVEGIAEAFF
CDR3 DNA: TGCGCCAGCAGCCAAGTTGTCGAGGGGATCGCTGAAGCTTTCTTT

clone size: .
J gene: TRBJ1-4
D gene: .
V gene: TRBV20-1
CDR3 protein: CSASVRDEKLFF
CDR3 DNA: TGCAGTGCTAGTGTCAGGGACGAAAAACTGTTTTTT

clone size: .
J gene: TRBJ2-5
D gene: .
V gene: TRBV12-3/TRBV12-4
CDR3 protein: CASSFQPGETQYF
CDR3 DNA: TGTGCCAGCAGTTTTCAACCCGGAGAGACCCAGTACTTC

clone size: once
J gene: TRBJ2-3
D gene: .
V gene: TRBV24-1
CDR3 protein: CATGRTGDTDTQYF
CDR3 DNA: TGTGCCACCGGGAGGACAGGCGATACAGATACGCAGTATTTT

clone size: .
J gene: TRBJ2-3
D gene: TRBD2
V gene: TRBV4-1
CDR3 protein: CASSQDWTSFGTDTQYF
CDR3 DNA: TGCGCCAGCAGCCAAGATTGGACTAGTTTTGGCACAGATACGCAGTATTTT

clone size: .
J gene: TRBJ1-5
D gene: TRBD1
V gene: TRBV18
CDR3 protein: CASSPGQGPQPQHF
CDR3 DNA: TGTGCCAGCTCGCCCGGACAGGGCCCCCAGCCCCAGCATTTT

clone size: .
J gene: TRBJ2-7
D gene: TRBD1
V gene: TRBV2
CDR3 protein: CAIDWDRDRYEQYF
CDR3 DNA: TGTGCCATCGATTGGGACAGGGACCGCTACGAGCAGTACTTC

clone size: .
J gene: TRBJ1-5
D gene: .
V gene: TRBV4-1
CDR3 protein: CASSQASNQPQHF
CDR3 DNA: TGCGCCAGCAGCCAAGCCAGCAATCAGCCCCAGCATTTT

clone size: .
J gene: TRBJ1-4
D gene: .
V gene: TRBV5-6
CDR3 protein: CASSIKGLRDEKLFF
CDR3 DNA: TGTGCCAGCAGCATAAAGGGCCTGAGGGATGAAAAACTGTTTTTT

clone size: .
J gene: TRBJ1-3
D gene: .
V gene: TRBV5-1
CDR3 protein: CASSSTGASGNTIYF
CDR3 DNA: TGCGCCAGCAGTTCTACCGGGGCCTCTGGAAACACCATATATTTT

clone size: once
J gene: TRBJ2-3
D gene: TRBD2
V gene: TRBV5-1
CDR3 protein: CASSFGRGGGSDTQYF
CDR3 DNA: TGCGCCAGCAGCTTCGGCCGGGGGGGCGGTTCAGATACGCAGTATTTT

clone size: few
J gene: TRBJ1-6
D gene: .
V gene: TRBV6-1
CDR3 protein: CASSDIHKDSPLHF
CDR3 DNA: TGTGCCAGCAGTGATATTCACAAGGATTCACCCCTCCACTTT

clone size: .
J gene: TRBJ2-1
D gene: .
V gene: TRBV9
CDR3 protein: CASSVGGGYNEQFF
CDR3 DNA: TGTGCCAGCAGCGTAGGGGGAGGATACAATGAGCAGTTCTTC

clone size: .
J gene: TRBJ1-2
D gene: .
V gene: TRBV24-1
CDR3 protein: CATSDPGQGSYGYTF
CDR3 DNA: TGTGCCACCAGTGACCCAGGGCAGGGGAGTTATGGCTACACCTTC